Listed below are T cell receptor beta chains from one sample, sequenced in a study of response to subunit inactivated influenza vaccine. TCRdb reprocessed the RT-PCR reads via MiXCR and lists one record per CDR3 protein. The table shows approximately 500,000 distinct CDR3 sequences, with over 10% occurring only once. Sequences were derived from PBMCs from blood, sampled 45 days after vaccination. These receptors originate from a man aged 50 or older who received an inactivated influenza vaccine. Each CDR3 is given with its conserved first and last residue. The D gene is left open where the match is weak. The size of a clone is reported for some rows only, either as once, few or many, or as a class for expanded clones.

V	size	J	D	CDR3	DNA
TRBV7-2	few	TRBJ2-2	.	CASTWGAGELFF	TGTGCCAGCACCTGGGGGGCCGGGGAGCTGTTTTTT
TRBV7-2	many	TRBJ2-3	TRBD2	CASSLSSGRVGTDTQYF	TGTGCCAGCAGCTTATCTAGCGGGAGGGTGGGCACAGATACGCAGTATTTT
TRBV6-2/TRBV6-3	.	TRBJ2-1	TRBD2	CASSLQMQAGGPHEQFF	TGTGCCAGCAGTCTACAAATGCAAGCGGGAGGGCCGCATGAGCAGTTCTTC
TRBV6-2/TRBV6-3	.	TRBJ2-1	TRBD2	CASSYTSGGRGEQFF	TGTGCCAGCAGCTATACTAGCGGGGGCCGCGGGGAGCAGTTCTTC
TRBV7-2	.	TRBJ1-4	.	CASSLARGIHEKLFF	TGTGCCAGCAGCTTAGCGCGGGGTATTCATGAAAAACTGTTTTTT
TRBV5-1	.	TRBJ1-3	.	CASAVQGNAGNTIYF	TGCGCCAGCGCGGTACAGGGAAACGCCGGAAACACCATATATTTT
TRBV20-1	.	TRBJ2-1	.	CSARDPGVAYNEQFF	TGCAGTGCTAGAGATCCGGGAGTGGCCTACAATGAGCAGTTCTTC
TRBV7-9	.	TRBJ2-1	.	CASSLAHSYNEQFF	TGTGCCAGCAGCTTAGCGCACTCCTACAATGAGCAGTTCTTC
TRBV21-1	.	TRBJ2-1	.	CASSKRPYNEQFF	TGTGCCAGCAGCAAAAGACCATACAATGAGCAGTTCTTC
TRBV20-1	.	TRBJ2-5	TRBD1	CSARGGNRGETQYF	TGCAGTGCTAGAGGCGGAAACAGGGGAGAGACCCAGTACTTC
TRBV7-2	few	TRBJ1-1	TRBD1	CASSPRQGEYGTEAFF	TGTGCCAGCAGCCCACGACAGGGGGAGTACGGCACTGAAGCTTTCTTT
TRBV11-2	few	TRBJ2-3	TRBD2	CASTTPGLAGADTDTQYF	TGTGCCAGCACCACTCCGGGACTAGCGGGGGCCGACACAGATACGCAGTATTTT
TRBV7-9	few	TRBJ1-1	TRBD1	CASKGPGGTEAFF	TGTGCCAGCAAGGGGCCAGGGGGCACTGAAGCTTTCTTT
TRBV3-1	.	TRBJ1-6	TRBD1	CASSQDRGINSPLHF	TGTGCCAGCAGCCAGGACAGGGGAATCAATTCACCCCTCCACTTT
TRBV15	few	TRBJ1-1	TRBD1	CATSPHAGQMNTEAFF	TGTGCCACCAGCCCCCATGCGGGACAGATGAACACTGAAGCTTTCTTT
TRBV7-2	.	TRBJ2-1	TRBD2	CASSRRLAEQFF	TGTGCCAGCAGCCGACGACTAGCAGAGCAGTTCTTC
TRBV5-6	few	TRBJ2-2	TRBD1	CASRLRTGGITGELFF	TGTGCCAGCAGGTTGAGAACAGGGGGGATCACCGGGGAGCTGTTTTTT
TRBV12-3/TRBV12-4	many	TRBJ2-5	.	CASSLSGAETQYF	TGTGCCAGCAGTTTATCGGGGGCAGAGACCCAGTACTTC
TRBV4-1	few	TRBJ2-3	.	CASSQASSTDTQYF	TGCGCCAGCAGCCAAGCCTCTAGCACAGATACGCAGTATTTT
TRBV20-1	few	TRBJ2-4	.	CSARRNPSDNILNIQYF	TGCAGTGCTAGAAGGAACCCGTCGGATAATATCCTTAACATTCAGTACTTC
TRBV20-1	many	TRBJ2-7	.	CSARYQGINSYEQYF	TGCAGTGCCCGATACCAGGGAATTAACTCCTACGAGCAGTACTTC
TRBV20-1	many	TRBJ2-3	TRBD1	CSARQGVGTQYF	TGCAGTGCTAGACAGGGGGTGGGTACGCAGTATTTT
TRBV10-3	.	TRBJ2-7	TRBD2	CAISEPGLAGGFGDEQYF	TGTGCCATCAGTGAGCCTGGACTAGCGGGAGGGTTCGGCGACGAGCAGTACTTC
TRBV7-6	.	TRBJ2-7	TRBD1	CASSLGSRDSEQYF	TGTGCCAGCAGCTTAGGGTCCCGGGACAGCGAGCAGTACTTC
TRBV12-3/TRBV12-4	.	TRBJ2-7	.	CATQTAGGEQYF	TGTGCCACCCAGACGGCCGGCGGGGAGCAGTACTTC
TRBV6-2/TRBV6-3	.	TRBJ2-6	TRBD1	CASSYGTGRPGANVLTF	TGTGCCAGCAGTTACGGGACAGGGCGGCCCGGGGCCAACGTCCTGACTTTC
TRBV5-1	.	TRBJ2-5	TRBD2	CASSAGTSGRRETQYF	TGCGCCAGCAGCGCCGGTACTAGCGGGAGGAGGGAGACCCAGTACTTC
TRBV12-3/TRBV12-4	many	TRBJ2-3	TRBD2	CASSLSPPRGGSDTQYF	TGTGCCAGCAGTTTAAGTCCACCCCGGGGGGGGTCAGATACGCAGTATTTT
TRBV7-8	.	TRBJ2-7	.	CASSLARSGRGYIYEQYF	TGTGCCAGCAGCTTAGCGAGGTCGGGGAGGGGGTACATCTACGAGCAGTACTTC
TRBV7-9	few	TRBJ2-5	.	CASSLTGEVQETQYF	TGTGCCAGCAGCTTGACGGGGGAGGTGCAAGAGACCCAGTACTTC
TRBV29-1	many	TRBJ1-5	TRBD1	CSVALGTGSNQPQHF	TGCAGCGTTGCCCTTGGGACAGGCAGCAATCAGCCCCAGCATTTT
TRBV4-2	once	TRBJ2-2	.	CASSPGNTCELFF	TGTGCCAGCAGCCCCGGGAACACCTGCGAGCTGTTTTTT
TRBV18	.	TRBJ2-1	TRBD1	CASSPTGTGREEQFF	TGTGCCAGCTCACCTACGGGGACAGGGCGAGAAGAGCAGTTCTTC
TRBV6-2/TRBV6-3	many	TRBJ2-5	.	CASSSIQTQYF	TGTGCCAGCAGTTCCATCCAGACCCAGTACTTC
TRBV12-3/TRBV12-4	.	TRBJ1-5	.	CASSATFFTGQPQHF	TGTGCCAGCAGTGCAACTTTCTTCACTGGTCAGCCCCAGCATTTT
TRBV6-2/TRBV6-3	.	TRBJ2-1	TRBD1	CASSYSRDRGLLEQFF	TGTGCCAGCAGTTACTCGAGGGACAGGGGGCTACTTGAGCAGTTCTTC
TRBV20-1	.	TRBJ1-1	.	CSARDRRKNTEAFF	TGCAGTGCTAGAGATCGGCGGAAAAACACTGAAGCTTTCTTT
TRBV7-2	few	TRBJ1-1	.	CASSFPGASEAFF	TGTGCCAGCAGCTTTCCGGGGGCTTCCGAAGCTTTCTTT
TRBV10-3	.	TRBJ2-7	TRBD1	CAISDASGTANSYEQYF	TGTGCCATCAGTGACGCTTCGGGGACAGCCAATTCCTACGAGCAGTACTTC
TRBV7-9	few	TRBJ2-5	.	CASTQGLRETQYF	TGTGCCAGCACTCAGGGGTTGAGAGAGACCCAGTACTTC
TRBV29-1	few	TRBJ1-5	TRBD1	CSVEEAGTGNQPQHF	TGCAGCGTTGAAGAGGCCGGGACAGGGAATCAGCCCCAGCATTTT
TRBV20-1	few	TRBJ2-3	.	CSARITRAQYF	TGCAGTGCTAGAATCACCCGGGCGCAGTATTTT
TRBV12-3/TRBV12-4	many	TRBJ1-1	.	CASSFGWGTEAFF	TGTGCCAGCAGTTTTGGGTGGGGGACTGAAGCTTTCTTT
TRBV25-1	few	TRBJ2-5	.	CASSGYGSQETQYF	TGTGCCAGCAGTGGATACGGTTCCCAAGAGACCCAGTACTTC
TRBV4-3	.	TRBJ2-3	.	CASSQDRLDTDTQYF	TGCGCCAGCAGCCAAGATCGACTAGATACAGATACGCAGTATTTT
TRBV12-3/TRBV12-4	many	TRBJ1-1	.	CASSLRRAEAFF	TGTGCCAGCAGTTTAAGGCGGGCTGAAGCTTTCTTT